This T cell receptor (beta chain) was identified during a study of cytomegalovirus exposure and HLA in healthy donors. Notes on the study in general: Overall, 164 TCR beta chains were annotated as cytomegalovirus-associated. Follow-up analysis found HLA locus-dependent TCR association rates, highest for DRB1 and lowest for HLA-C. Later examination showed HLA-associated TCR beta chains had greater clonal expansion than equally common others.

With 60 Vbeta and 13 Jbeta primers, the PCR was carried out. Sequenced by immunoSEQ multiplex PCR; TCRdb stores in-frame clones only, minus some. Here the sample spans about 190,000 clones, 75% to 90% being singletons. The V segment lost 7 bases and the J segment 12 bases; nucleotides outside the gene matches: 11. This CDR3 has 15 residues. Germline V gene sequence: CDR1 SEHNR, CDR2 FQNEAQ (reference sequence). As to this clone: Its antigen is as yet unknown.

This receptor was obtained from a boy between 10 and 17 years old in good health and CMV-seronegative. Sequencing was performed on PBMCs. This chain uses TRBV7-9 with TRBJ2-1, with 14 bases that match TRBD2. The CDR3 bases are TGTGCCAGCACCCCCGGACTAGCGGGAGGTAAAGGGCAGTTCTTC. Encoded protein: CASTPGLAGGKGQFF.